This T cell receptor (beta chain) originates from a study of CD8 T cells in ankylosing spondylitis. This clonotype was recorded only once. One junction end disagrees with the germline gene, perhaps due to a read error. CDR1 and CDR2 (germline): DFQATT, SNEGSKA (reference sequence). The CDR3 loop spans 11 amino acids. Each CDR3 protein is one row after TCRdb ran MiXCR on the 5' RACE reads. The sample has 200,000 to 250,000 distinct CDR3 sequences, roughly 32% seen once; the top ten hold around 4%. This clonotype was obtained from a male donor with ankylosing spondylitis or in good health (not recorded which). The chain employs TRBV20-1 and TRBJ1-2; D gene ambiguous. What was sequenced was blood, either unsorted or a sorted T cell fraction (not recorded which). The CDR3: CSARDGNGDTF. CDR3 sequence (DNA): TGCAGTGCTAGAGATGGGAATGGCGACACCTTC.